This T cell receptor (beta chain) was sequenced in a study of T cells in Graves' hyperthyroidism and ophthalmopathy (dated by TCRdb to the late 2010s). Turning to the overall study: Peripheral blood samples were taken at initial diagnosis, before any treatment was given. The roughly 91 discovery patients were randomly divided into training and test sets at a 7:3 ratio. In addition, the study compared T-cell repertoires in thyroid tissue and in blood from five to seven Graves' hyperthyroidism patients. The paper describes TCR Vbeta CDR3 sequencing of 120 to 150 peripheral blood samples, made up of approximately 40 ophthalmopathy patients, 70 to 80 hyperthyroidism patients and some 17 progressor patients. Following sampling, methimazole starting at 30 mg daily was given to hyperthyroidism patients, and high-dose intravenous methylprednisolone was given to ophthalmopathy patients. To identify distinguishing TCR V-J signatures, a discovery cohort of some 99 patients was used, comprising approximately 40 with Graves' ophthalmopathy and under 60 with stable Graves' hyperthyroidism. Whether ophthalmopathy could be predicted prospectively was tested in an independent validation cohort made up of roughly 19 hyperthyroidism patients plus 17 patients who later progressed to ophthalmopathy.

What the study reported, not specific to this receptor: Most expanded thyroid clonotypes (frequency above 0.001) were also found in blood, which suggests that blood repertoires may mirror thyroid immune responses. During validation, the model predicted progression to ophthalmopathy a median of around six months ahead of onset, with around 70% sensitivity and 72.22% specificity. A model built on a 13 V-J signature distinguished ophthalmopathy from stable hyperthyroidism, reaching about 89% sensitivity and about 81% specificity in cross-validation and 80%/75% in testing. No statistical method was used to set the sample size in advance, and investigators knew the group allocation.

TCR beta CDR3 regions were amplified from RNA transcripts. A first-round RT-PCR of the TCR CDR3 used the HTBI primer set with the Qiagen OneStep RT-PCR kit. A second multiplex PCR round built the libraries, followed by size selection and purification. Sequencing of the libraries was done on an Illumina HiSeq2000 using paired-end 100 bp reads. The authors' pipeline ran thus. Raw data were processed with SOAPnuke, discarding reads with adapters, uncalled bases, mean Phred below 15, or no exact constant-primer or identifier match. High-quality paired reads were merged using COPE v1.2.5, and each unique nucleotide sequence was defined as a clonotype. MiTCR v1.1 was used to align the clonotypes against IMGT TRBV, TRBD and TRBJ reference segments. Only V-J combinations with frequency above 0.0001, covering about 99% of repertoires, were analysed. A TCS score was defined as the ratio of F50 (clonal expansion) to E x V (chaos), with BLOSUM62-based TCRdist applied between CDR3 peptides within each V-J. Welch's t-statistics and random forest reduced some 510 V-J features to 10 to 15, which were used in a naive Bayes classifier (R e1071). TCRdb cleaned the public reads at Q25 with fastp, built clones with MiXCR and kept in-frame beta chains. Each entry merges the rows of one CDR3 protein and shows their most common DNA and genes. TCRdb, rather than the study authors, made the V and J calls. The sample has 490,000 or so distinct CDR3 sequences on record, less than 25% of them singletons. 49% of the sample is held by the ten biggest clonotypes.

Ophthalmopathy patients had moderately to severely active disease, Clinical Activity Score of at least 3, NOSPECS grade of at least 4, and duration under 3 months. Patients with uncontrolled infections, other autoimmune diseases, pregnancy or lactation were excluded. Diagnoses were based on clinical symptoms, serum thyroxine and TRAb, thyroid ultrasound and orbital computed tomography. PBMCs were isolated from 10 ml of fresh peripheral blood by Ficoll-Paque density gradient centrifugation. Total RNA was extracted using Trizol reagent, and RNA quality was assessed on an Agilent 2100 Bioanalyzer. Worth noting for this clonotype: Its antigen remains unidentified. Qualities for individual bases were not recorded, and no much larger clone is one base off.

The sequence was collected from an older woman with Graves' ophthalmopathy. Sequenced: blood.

The nucleotide sequence reads as follows: TGTGCCAGCAGTTTCCCATTACAGGGGAACACCGGGGAGCTGTTTTTT. This encodes CASSFPLQGNTGELFF. The chain uses TRBV12-3 or TRBV12-4 and TRBJ2-2; D gene: possibly TRBD1, on 6 matching bases. Trimming at the junction amounts to 3 bases on V and 1 base on J, and the germline ends lie 12 bases apart. Taken from cysteine to phenylalanine, the CDR3 has 16 residues. The DNA shown is the 48-base CDR3, in frame from base 1.